The entry below describes one TCR beta chain. What it binds is not known. The data stem from a study of glioma-infiltrating T cells. Study in general: Presurgical dexamethasone in glioma patients lasted six or fewer days. Study outcomes and limitations: Above-expected tissue-blood divergence occurred in all gliomas, most in low-grade ones. Only very few CDR3 sequences appeared in both tissue and blood.

The CDR3 length is 13 residues. The V gene end was trimmed by 4 bases and the J gene end by 1 base; junction bases not matched to a gene: 3. CDR1 and CDR2 from the germline V gene are SQVTM and ANQGSEA. Using RNA template, CDR3s of TCR alpha and beta were amplified with iRepertoire arm-PCR. TCRdb re-called the multiplex PCR reads with MiXCR, one entry per CDR3 protein. The sample lists a few hundred thousand distinct CDR3 sequences, approximately 42% occurring once. This chain uses TRBV29-1 with TRBJ1-1, with 7 bases that match TRBD1. This clonotype was sampled from a human donor with low-grade glioma or glioblastoma, undergoing nonglioma brain surgery, or in good health (not recorded which). Material for sequencing was glioma tissue, nonneoplastic brain tissue, or PBMCs (not recorded which). The CDR3 DNA reads as TGCAGCGTTGGGAGGGACAGGAACACTGAAGCTTTCTTT. The encoded protein is CSVGRDRNTEAFF. The whole variable domain, remainder taken from reference TRBV29-1 and TRBJ1-1, is SAVISQKPSRDICQRGTSLTIQCQVDSQVTMMFWYRQQPGQSLTLIATANQGSEATYESGFVIDKFPISRPNLTFSTLTVSNMSPEDSSIYLCSVGRDRNTEAFFGQGTRLTVV.